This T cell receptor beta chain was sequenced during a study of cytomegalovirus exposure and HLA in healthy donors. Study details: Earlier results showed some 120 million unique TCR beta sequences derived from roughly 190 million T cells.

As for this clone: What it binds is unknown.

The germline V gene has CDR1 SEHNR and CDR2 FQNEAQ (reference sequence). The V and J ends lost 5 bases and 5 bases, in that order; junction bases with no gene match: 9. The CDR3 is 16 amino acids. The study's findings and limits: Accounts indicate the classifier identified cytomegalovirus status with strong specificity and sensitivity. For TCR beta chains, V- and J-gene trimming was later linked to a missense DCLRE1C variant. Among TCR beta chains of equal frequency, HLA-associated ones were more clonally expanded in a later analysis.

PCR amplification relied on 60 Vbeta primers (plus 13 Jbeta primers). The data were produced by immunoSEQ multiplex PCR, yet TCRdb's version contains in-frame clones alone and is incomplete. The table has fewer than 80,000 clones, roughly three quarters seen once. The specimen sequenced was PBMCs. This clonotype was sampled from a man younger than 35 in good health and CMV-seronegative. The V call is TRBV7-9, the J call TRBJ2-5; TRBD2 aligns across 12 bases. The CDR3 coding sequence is TGTGCCAGCAGCAAGGCTCTAGCGGGGGGGCCGGAGACCCAGTACTTC. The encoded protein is CASSKALAGGPETQYF. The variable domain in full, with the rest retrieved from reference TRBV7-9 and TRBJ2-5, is DTGVSQNPRHKITKRGQNVTFRCDPISEHNRLYWYRQTLGQGPEFLTYFQNEAQLEKSRLLSDRFSAERPKGSFSTLEIQRTEQGDSAMYLCASSKALAGGPETQYFGPGTRLLVL.